Shown below are 32 T cell receptor beta chains from a single sample sequenced in a study of blood T cell repertoires in COVID-19. TCRdb's copy holds only in-frame clones and misses some; the assay was immunoSEQ multiplex PCR. The sample has around 290,000 clones; 75% to 90% are singletons. Sequencing input: peripheral blood. These receptors were obtained from a woman in her seventies with COVID-19, enrolled during active disease.

This clone has a single count. The chain couples TRBV12-5 to TRBJ1-1; the D is unclear. The CDR3 extends over 13 amino acids. The V gene lost 1 base and the J gene lost 1 base, with 4 bases spanning the gap. Germline V gene lookup returns CDR1 LGHNT and CDR2 FRNRAP. The CDR3 sequence is CASGLGQNTEAFF. As DNA, the CDR3 is TGTGCTAGTGGTTTGGGTCAGAACACTGAAGCTTTCTTT.

The V and J genes are TRBV10-3 and TRBJ2-2; 12 bases align to TRBD2. V was pared by 5 bases and J by 4 bases, with 5 bases of the junction left unmatched. This CDR3 is built from 16 residues. Germline lookup yields CDR1 ENHRY and CDR2 SYGVKD. Written as DNA, the CDR3 is TGTGCCATCAGTTCGACTAGCGGGGGTCGCACCGGGGAGCTGTTTTTT. Its translation: CAISSTSGGRTGELFF.

This chain joins TRBV28 and TRBJ1-3; TRBD1 matches at 8 bases. The CDR3 contains 15 residues. Germline CDR1 is MDHEN and CDR2 is SYDVKM. J lost 0 bases, V lost 6 bases, and 4 bases had no gene match. The CDR3 spells CASSKTGGSGNTIYF. In nucleotides, the CDR3 is TGTGCCAGCAGCAAAACAGGGGGCTCTGGAAACACCATATATTTT.

V gene TRBV11-2 combines with J gene TRBJ2-5, with TRBD1 identical over 10 bases. The CDR3 totals 15 residues. Germline V lookup: CDR1 SGHAT, CDR2 FQNNGV. The V and J ends lost 1 base and 4 bases, in that order; junction bases with no gene match: 3. The CDR3, as DNA: TGTGCCAGCAGCTTAGTGACAGGGGGCGCAGAGACCCAGTACTTC. Translating gives CASSLVTGGAETQYF.

The chain recombines TRBV27 with TRBJ2-3; 8 bases align to TRBD2. CDR3 size: 15 residues. Germline trimming cut 3 bases from V and 1 base from J; bases unmatched to any gene: 3. Germline CDR1 is MNHEY and CDR2 is SMNVEV (reference sequence). DNA for the CDR3: TGTGCCAGCAGTTTGCGGGGGGCAGGCACAGATACGCAGTATTTT. Protein product: CASSLRGAGTDTQYF.

V and J are TRBV3-1 (or the pseudogene TRBV3-2) and TRBJ2-1; 8 nucleotides agree with TRBD1. This CDR3 is built from 15 residues. With V trimmed by 4 bases and J by 2 bases, 4 bases remained unmatched. CDR1 and CDR2 (germline): LGHDT, YNNKEL (reference sequence). The CDR3 sequence is CASSRAGGAYNEQFF. The CDR3 DNA follows: TGTGCCAGCAGCCGAGCAGGGGGCGCCTACAATGAGCAGTTCTTC.

The chain links TRBV29-1 to TRBJ2-7; 8 bases map to TRBD1. With 0 bases clipped from V and 5 bases from J, the junction kept 6 bases outside the gene matches. Germline V gene lookup returns CDR1 SQVTM and CDR2 ANQGSEA. The CDR3 loop spans 14 amino acids. The CDR3 region is CSVEDPSGGHEQYF. The CDR3 DNA is TGCAGCGTTGAAGATCCCTCAGGGGGCCACGAGCAGTACTTC.

The chain has TRBV28 and TRBJ1-2; D is perhaps TRBD1 (6 bases). This CDR3 comprises 14 residues. Deletions cut 7 bases from V and 6 bases from J, with 18 bases between. Germline V gene lookup returns CDR1 MDHEN and CDR2 SYDVKM. CDR3 sequence reads: CASTRVRGLNGYTF. CDR3 DNA sequence: TGTGCCAGCACCCGGGTCAGGGGATTGAATGGCTACACCTTC.

The chain couples TRBV28 to TRBJ1-5, with a possible D match to TRBD1 (5 bases). Germline values: CDR1 MDHEN, CDR2 SYDVKM. There are 15 residues in the CDR3. V was shortened by 3 bases and J by 4 bases, with 13 bases between the two germline ends. Written as DNA, the CDR3 is TGTGCCAGCAGTTTGCAGACAGCCTGGAATCAGCCCCAGCATTTT. Its protein product is CASSLQTAWNQPQHF.

V usage is TRBV19 and J usage is TRBJ1-4, with TRBD1 matching 7 bases. The CDR3 totals 15 residues. Germline loops: CDR1 LNHDA, CDR2 SQIVND (reference sequence). With V trimmed by 5 bases and J by 8 bases, 11 bases remained unmatched. The CDR3 protein is CASSVNHGTDEKLFF. The CDR3 region has the DNA TGTGCCAGTAGTGTAAACCACGGGACAGACGAAAAACTGTTTTTT.

V usage is TRBV21-1 and J usage is TRBJ2-2; the DNA was not compared with TRBD1, the D call given in the table. TRBV21-1 is deemed a pseudogene. This CDR3 contains 20 residues. In DNA, the CDR3 is TGTGCCAGCAGCAAAACAAACCAGATACGAAGGGGGCGGCACACCGGGGAGCTGTTTTTT. It specifies CASSKTNQIRRGRHTGELFF.

The V and J genes are TRBV27 and TRBJ1-5, with D tentatively TRBD1 (6 bases). In germline, CDR1 is MNHEY, CDR2 SMNVEV (reference sequence). Between the trimmed V and J ends, which lost 6 bases and 4 bases, there was a span of 13 bases. The length of the CDR3 is 14 residues. The DNA of the CDR3 is TGTGCCAGCAGCCCAGGACAGCTTAATCAGCCCCAGCATTTT. Translation gives CASSPGQLNQPQHF.

The chain joins TRBV7-2 to TRBJ2-1; 10 positions match TRBD2. V was pared by 4 bases and J by 4 bases, with 4 bases of the junction left unmatched. Germline V CDR1 and CDR2: SGHTA, FQGNSA. The CDR3 has 15 residues. This CDR3 is CASSSLAGEYNEQFF. CDR3 nucleotide sequence: TGTGCCAGCAGCTCCCTAGCGGGGGAATACAATGAGCAGTTCTTC.

The gene calls are TRBV30 and TRBJ1-1; no firm D call. The V end lost 4 bases, the J end lost 0 bases, and 9 bases lay between the germline ends. The CDR3 consists of 13 residues. Germline loops: CDR1 GTSNPN, CDR2 SVGIG (reference sequence). Written as DNA, the CDR3 is TGTGCCTGGATGAGACAAATGAACACTGAAGCTTTCTTT. Amino acid sequence: CAWMRQMNTEAFF.

The chain combines TRBV10-2 with TRBJ2-7; D unresolved. Germline loops: CDR1 WSHSY, CDR2 SAAADI. V was shortened by 6 bases and J by 7 bases, with 7 bases between the two germline ends. CDR3 size: 10 residues. The CDR3 sequence: CASRLNEQYF. The CDR3 nucleotides read TGCGCCAGCAGACTCAATGAGCAGTACTTC.

The CDR3 sequence is CASNGGGSYNEQFF. CDR3 DNA: TGTGCCAGCAACGGGGGGGGTTCCTACAATGAGCAGTTCTTC. V and J are TRBV2 and TRBJ2-1; 8 bases line up with TRBD2. J was trimmed by 1 base and V by 7 bases; bases with no gene match: 3. CDR3 size: 14 residues. Looked up from germline, CDR1 is SNHLY and CDR2 is FYNNEI.

This clone was observed a handful of times. This rearrangement joins TRBV30 to TRBJ1-5, with TRBD1 identical over 7 bases. Germline V gene lookup returns CDR1 GTSNPN and CDR2 SVGIG (reference sequence). The CDR3 totals 15 residues. V was pared by 3 bases and J by 7 bases, with 12 bases of the junction left unmatched. The CDR3 region has the DNA TGTGCCTGGAGCCCACCGACAGGGAGTGGACAGCCCCAGCATTTT. This encodes CAWSPPTGSGQPQHF.

The J gene is TRBJ2-1, the V gene TRBV19, with 11 bases identical to TRBD2. Germline assignment: CDR1 LNHDA and CDR2 SQIVND (reference sequence). The junction had 3 bases not matched to a gene; V was cut back by 3 bases and J by 5 bases. This CDR3 is built from 15 residues. CDR3 residues: CASSMGLAVNNEQFF. DNA of the CDR3: TGTGCCAGTAGTATGGGACTAGCGGTGAACAATGAGCAGTTCTTC.

This rearrangement joins TRBV27 to TRBJ2-1; tentatively, D is TRBD1 (5 bases). In germline, CDR1 is MNHEY, CDR2 SMNVEV (reference sequence). This CDR3 spans 13 amino acids. The V gene lost 5 bases and the J gene lost 2 bases, with 7 bases spanning the gap. CDR3 bases: TGTGCCAGCAGTCCAGGGACCTACAATGAGCAGTTCTTC. Encoded protein: CASSPGTYNEQFF.

This chain connects TRBV30 to TRBJ1-1, with 9 bases that match TRBD1. The junction had 8 bases not matched to a gene; V was cut back by 5 bases and J by 1 base. Per the germline V gene, CDR1 is GTSNPN and CDR2 is SVGIG (reference sequence). The CDR3 runs 15 residues. This chain's CDR3 is CAWDGRTGENTEAFF. The CDR3, as DNA: TGTGCCTGGGACGGTAGGACAGGGGAGAACACTGAAGCTTTCTTT.

V is TRBV5-1 and J is TRBJ2-3; D may be TRBD2 (5 bases). This CDR3 has 14 residues. Trimming took off 4 bases at V and 2 bases at J, with 11 bases between the two ends. CDR1 is SGHRS and CDR2 is YFSETQ in the germline V gene. The DNA of the CDR3 is TGCGCCAGCAGCCTGCAGAGGGACACAGATACGCAGTATTTT. It encodes CASSLQRDTDTQYF. The variable domain in full, completed from reference TRBV5-1 and TRBJ2-3, reads KAGVTQTPRYLIKTRGQQVTLSCSPISGHRSVSWYQQTPGQGLQFLFEYFSETQRNKGNFPGRFSGRQFSNSRSEMNVSTLELGDSALYLCASSLQRDTDTQYFGPGTRLTVL.

V and J are TRBV18 and TRBJ1-2; TRBD1 is a possible D gene (6 bases). Germline CDR1 is KGHSH and CDR2 is LQKENI. This CDR3 has 18 amino acids. Trimming removed 1 base from V and 1 base from J, with 19 bases in between. The CDR3 reads CASSPRPDRRSFNYGYTF. For the CDR3, the DNA is TGTGCCAGCTCACCACGTCCAGACAGGCGATCTTTTAACTATGGCTACACCTTC.

The chain has TRBV10-1 and TRBJ2-5, with 11 positions matching TRBD2. Germline assignment: CDR1 WNHNN and CDR2 SYGVQD (reference sequence). V shed 2 bases, J shed 2 bases, and the junction held 1 base outside the gene matches. The CDR3 spans 15 residues. In nucleotides, the CDR3 is TGCGCCAGCAGTGAGGCTAGCGGGGGGCAAGAGACCCAGTACTTC. Residues: CASSEASGGQETQYF.

The V and J genes are TRBV7-3 and TRBJ2-3, with TRBD2 as a possible D gene (7 bases). The CDR3 contains 16 residues. The V gene lost 2 bases and the J gene lost 5 bases, with 17 bases spanning the gap. Germline V gene data show CDR1 as SGHTA and CDR2 as FQGTGA. CDR3 DNA: TGTGCCAGCAGCTTATACCCCTCGGGGGGCCAAGATACGCAGTATTTT. Encoded protein: CASSLYPSGGQDTQYF.

The chain carries TRBV12-3 or TRBV12-4 and TRBJ1-6, with D unclear. With 7 bases removed from V and 15 bases from J, the gap between germline ends came to 16 bases. The CDR3 contains 12 residues. The CDR3 sequence: CASTSRGRDLHF. Here the CDR3 DNA reads TGTGCCAGCACCTCGCGCGGTCGTGACCTCCACTTT.

This clone was found a few times. This chain connects TRBV11-2 to TRBJ1-2, with D unclear. The germline V and J ends were trimmed by 0 bases and 3 bases, with 11 bases remaining between them. The CDR3 loop spans 15 amino acids. From germline, CDR1 is SGHAT and CDR2 FQNNGV. The CDR3 DNA reads as TGTGCCAGCAGCTTAGATTTCGGGAATTACTATGGCTACACCTTC. Its protein is CASSLDFGNYYGYTF.

V is TRBV19 and J is TRBJ1-5, with D hard to call. Between the trimmed V and J ends, which lost 0 bases and 1 base, there was a span of 13 bases. From germline, CDR1 is LNHDA and CDR2 SQIVND (reference sequence). This CDR3 is 17 amino acids long. CDR3 amino acids: CASSIDWAPRSNQPQHF. The CDR3 DNA reads TGTGCCAGTAGTATAGATTGGGCCCCACGGAGCAATCAGCCCCAGCATTTT.

The V call is TRBV28, the J call TRBJ1-5; 7 nucleotides agree with TRBD1. CDR1 MDHEN and CDR2 SYDVKM come from the germline V gene. The CDR3 loop spans 14 amino acids. With 6 bases clipped from V and 9 bases from J, the junction kept 11 bases outside the gene matches. CDR3 sequence: CASSRGQTFRPQHF. In DNA, the CDR3 is TGTGCCAGCAGCCGGGGACAGACCTTTCGGCCCCAGCATTTT.

The chain is built from TRBV5-4 and TRBJ2-5; 9 bases fit TRBD1. Germline V gene data show CDR1 as SGHNT and CDR2 as YYREEE (reference sequence). The V gene end was trimmed by 5 bases and the J gene end by 4 bases; junction bases not matched to a gene: 15. The CDR3 has 17 amino acids. The CDR3 coding sequence is TGTGCCAGCAGATTGCGGACTCAGGGACAGGGTCGAGAGACCCAGTACTTC. Its translation: CASRLRTQGQGRETQYF.

The genes are TRBV12-3 or TRBV12-4 and TRBJ1-2; D may be TRBD1 (5 bases). This CDR3 has 13 residues. The V end lost 2 bases, the J end lost 7 bases, and 11 bases lay between the germline ends. CDR3 loop: CASSLRGLGGYTF. In DNA form, the CDR3 reads TGTGCCAGCAGTTTAAGGGGTTTGGGTGGCTACACCTTC.

This chain links TRBV3-1 (or the pseudogene TRBV3-2) with TRBJ2-7; 16 bases align to TRBD2. The germline CDR1 and CDR2 sequences are LGHDT and YNNKEL (reference sequence). This CDR3 comprises 19 residues. The V gene end was trimmed by 4 bases and the J gene end by 5 bases; junction bases not matched to a gene: 14. CDR3 protein: CASSRLGLAGGPGRDEQYF. The CDR3 DNA is TGTGCCAGCAGCCGACTGGGACTAGCGGGGGGGCCAGGGAGGGACGAGCAGTACTTC.

The J gene is TRBJ2-1, the V gene TRBV18; TRBD2 aligns across 10 bases. Germline values: CDR1 KGHSH, CDR2 LQKENI. V lost 2 bases, J lost 4 bases, and 5 bases stayed unmatched. The CDR3 runs to 16 residues. The CDR3 DNA reads TGTGCCAGCTCACCATCGAGCGGGGGGGGATACAATGAGCAGTTCTTC. Amino acid sequence: CASSPSSGGGYNEQFF.